The sequence of this TCR beta chain was determined in a study of T cell clones after liver transplantation (dated by TCRdb to between 2019 and 2020). Regarding the research as a whole: The samples were obtained from ITN030ST, a randomized trial that attempted immunosuppression withdrawal within 2 years after liver transplantation. The subjects received no induction therapy and were kept on standard immunosuppression until randomization at 12-24 months post-transplant. Tolerance was defined as complete immunosuppression withdrawal for at least one year with no rise in liver enzymes beyond twice the upper limit of normal. Of the eight recipients, a few were HCV-positive, while the remaining recipients had been transplanted for non-autoimmune, non-viral indications. The studied cohort comprised 8 liver transplant recipients, 3 classified as tolerant and 5 as non-tolerant. Blood samples were taken pre-transplant, pre-randomization before withdrawal, and post-randomization after full withdrawal or failed withdrawal. Donor-reactive T cell clones were identified using TCRbeta sequencing after a pre-transplant mixed lymphocyte reaction and were then followed in post-transplant blood. As an antigen-independent comparator for donor-reactive sequences, third party-reactive TCRbeta sequences were also identified from pre-transplant MLRs.

Unstimulated PBMCs, after thawing, were stained for CD3, CD4 and CD8 and then FACS-sorted into CD3+CD4+ and CD3+CD8+ populations. All 8 studied subjects were randomized to immunosuppression withdrawal. The Qiagen DNeasy Blood and Tissue Kit was used for isolation of genomic DNA. Study-wide conclusions, independent of this receptor: Without allograft tissue specimens, donor-reactive T cells may have migrated into the graft rather than being deleted. After accounting for repertoire turnover, donor-reactive detection was significantly reduced in 7 of 8 subjects for CD4 and 8 of 8 for CD8. The conclusions were preliminary, being limited by small, heterogeneous patient numbers and by non-standardized post-transplant time points. Donor-reactive sequences declined more than third party-reactive ones, suggesting partial antigen-specific deletion unrelated to withdrawal success. In two subjects, low numbers of available donor cells limited the measurable donor-reactive repertoire. In 5 of 8 subjects, circulating donor-reactive CD4 TCRbeta sequences decreased significantly after transplant, regardless of tolerance or HCV status.

For this clone: What this receptor recognizes is not known. No much larger clone is present one base from it, and per-base qualities are unavailable.

Germline trimming: 10 bases from V, 4 bases from J; junction bases outside gene matches: 5. From the cysteine through the phenylalanine, the CDR3 covers 12 amino acids. Left in the record is the CDR3 DNA by itself, 36 bases read in frame from the first base. The germline V gene specifies MDHEN as CDR1 and SYDVKM as CDR2. Using immunoSEQ, frozen genomic DNA was subjected to high-throughput TCRbeta CDR3 sequencing, a process that included PCR amplification, mapping, bias correction and internal controls. The original methods were these. Only productive rearrangements were retained, with each unique TCRbeta sequence defined by its CDR3 nucleotide sequence together with its V and J gene. A sequence counted as donor-reactive only if the sequence showed at least 5-fold expansion in CFSE-low cells compared with unstimulated pre-transplant cells and had a frequency of at least 0.01%. Minimum frequency thresholds were set for each subject on the basis of the unstimulated sample with the lowest template count, so that a detection power of at least 90% was ensured. Repertoire turnover was measured by Jensen-Shannon divergence between the top 1000 TCRbeta sequences post- and pre-transplant. Two-sided Fisher's exact tests were used to test for changes in the detection of donor-reactive sequences. As stored in TCRdb, this immuneACCESS dataset retains in-frame rearrangements with V and J assigned. A fraction of the clones does not appear; measured against another copy, unresolved V genes explain less than half of the discrepancy, and the remainder lacks a known reason. The D gene and trimming were derived from the DNA, and the V and J assignments and clone size from that table. This sample gives approximately 75,000 clones in total; roughly 80% of them show up just once. The ten largest clones take up approximately 0.81% of the sample.

The sequence joins TRBV28 to TRBJ1-2, with 8 bases matching TRBD1. This sequence originates from a human patient who received a liver transplant. Some T cells may be donor cells from the graft after a transplant. Sequencing was performed on CD4+ T cells from blood, taken 12 months after liver transplant. The nucleotide sequence is TGTGCCACCTTGACAGGGGCCTATGGCTACACCTTC. The encoded protein is CATLTGAYGYTF.